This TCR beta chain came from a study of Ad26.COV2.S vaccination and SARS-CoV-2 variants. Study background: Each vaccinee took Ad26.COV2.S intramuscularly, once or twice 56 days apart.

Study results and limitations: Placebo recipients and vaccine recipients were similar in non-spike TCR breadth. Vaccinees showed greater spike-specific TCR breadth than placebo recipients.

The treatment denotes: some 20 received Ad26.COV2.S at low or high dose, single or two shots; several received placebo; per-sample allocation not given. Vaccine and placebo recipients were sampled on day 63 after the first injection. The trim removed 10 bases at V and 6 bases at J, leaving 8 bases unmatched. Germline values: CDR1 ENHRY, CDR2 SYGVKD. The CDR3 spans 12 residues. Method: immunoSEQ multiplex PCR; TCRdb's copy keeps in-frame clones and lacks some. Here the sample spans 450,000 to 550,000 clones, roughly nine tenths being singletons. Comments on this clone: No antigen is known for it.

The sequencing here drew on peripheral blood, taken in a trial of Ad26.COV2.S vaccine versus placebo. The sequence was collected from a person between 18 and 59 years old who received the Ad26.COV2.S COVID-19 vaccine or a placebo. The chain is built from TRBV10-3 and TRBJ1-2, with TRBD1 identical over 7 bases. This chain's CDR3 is CATEGGGDGYTF. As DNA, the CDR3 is TGTGCCACCGAAGGGGGCGGGGATGGCTACACCTTC.